The clone carrying this T cell receptor (beta chain) is classed as medium-sized. Antigen: not known. Sequencing used immunoSEQ multiplex PCR; TCRdb keeps in-frame clones, though not all of them. The sample lists about 23,000 clones; around two thirds were seen once. This entry is derived from a study of tumor-infiltrating lymphocytes in localized non-small cell lung cancer. Overall study context: Each patient gave resected tumor and non-adjacent uninvolved lung tissue. Study-level results: Tumor T-cell fraction from TCR sequencing was not associated with recurrence-free survival (p = 0.61).

Germline V gene sequence: CDR1 SGHTA, CDR2 FQGNSA. This CDR3 spans 14 amino acids. The V end lost 1 base, the J end lost 6 bases, and 12 bases lay between the germline ends. The chain recombines TRBV7-2 with TRBJ1-2; no firm D call. Sequencing was carried out using lung tumor tissue. This TCR was recovered from a human donor with non-small cell lung cancer. CDR3 nucleotide sequence: TGTGCCAGCAGCTTAGTTACGGGAACGGATGGCTACACCTTC. It yields the protein CASSLVTGTDGYTF. The variable domain in full, with the rest retrieved from reference TRBV7-2 and TRBJ1-2, is GAGVSQSPSNKVTEKGKDVELRCDPISGHTALYWYRQSLGQGLEFLIYFQGNSAPDKSGLPSDRFSAERTGGSVSTLTIQRTQQEDSAVYLCASSLVTGTDGYTFGSGTRLTVV.